Shown below are 10 T cell receptor beta chains from a single sample sequenced in a study of vaccination and CD4 T cells after COVID-19. The assay that was used to sequence DNA from cultured CD4+ T cells was the Oncomine TCR Beta short-read assay. TCRdb independently ran MiXCR on the PCR reads; one entry per CDR3 protein. The sample has around 11,000 distinct CDR3 sequences; around 23% are singletons. What these receptors recognize is not known. Regarding treatment: roughly nine-day PBMC culture with coronavirus spike peptide pools or control peptides (ViraFEST assay). Specimen: CD4+ T cells from blood, cultured in vitro, collected after SARS-CoV-2 vaccination. The receptors shown here come from a human donor who had recovered from COVID-19.

This rearrangement joins TRBV6-5 to TRBJ2-4; D may correspond to TRBD1 or TRBD2 (5 bases each). CDR1 is MNHEY, CDR2 SVGAGI, per germline. This CDR3 is built from 14 residues. Trimming removed 2 bases at V and 0 bases at J, with 5 bases between. The CDR3 region is CASSYGTAKNIQYF. CDR3 DNA: TGTGCCAGCAGTTACGGGACAGCCAAAAACATTCAGTACTTC.

A remark on this clonotype: This clone may be a read error of a much larger clone one base away. In DNA form, the CDR3 reads TGTGCCAGCAGTGCTTCGGGACAGGCCTTTTTCTATAGCTACACCTTC. The encoded protein is CASSASGQAFFYSYTF. The chain joins TRBV6-1 to TRBJ1-2, with TRBD1 matching over 8 bases. This CDR3 has 16 amino acids. CDR1 is MNHNS and CDR2 is SASEGT in the germline V gene.

The CDR3 region has the DNA TGTGCCGCCTCCCGGACAGGGAGGGACACCGGGGAGCTGTTTTTT. It encodes CAASRTGRDTGELFF. V usage is TRBV6-1 and J usage is TRBJ2-2; TRBD1 is a possible D gene (8 bases). The CDR3 is 15 amino acids. V lost 11 bases, J lost 3 bases, and 19 bases lay in between. Germline CDR1 MNHNS, CDR2 SASEGT.

This clonotype was seen a few times. DNA of the CDR3: TGTGCCAGCAGCTTAGGCGCACCCTCCTACAATGAGCAGTTCTTC. Translated: CASSLGAPSYNEQFF. The chain links TRBV7-2 to TRBJ2-1; D is unclear. Per the germline V gene, CDR1 is SGHTA and CDR2 is FQGNSA. This CDR3 has 15 residues. Between the trimmed V and J ends, which lost 1 base and 0 bases, there was a span of 7 bases.

This clonotype was found a few times. The rearrangement joins TRBV7-9 to TRBJ2-5, with D perhaps TRBD2 (5 bases). This CDR3 contains 14 residues. Trimming pared 8 bases from V and 3 bases from J, leaving 16 bases between. Germline loops: CDR1 SEHNR, CDR2 FQNEAQ (reference sequence). The CDR3 sequence: CASVRAPREETQYF. In nucleotides, the CDR3 is TGTGCCAGCGTCCGGGCCCCGAGGGAAGAGACCCAGTACTTC. Complete variable domain (other parts from reference TRBV7-9 and TRBJ2-5): DTGVSQNPRHKITKRGQNVTFRCDPISEHNRLYWYRQTLGQGPEFLTYFQNEAQLEKSRLLSDRFSAERPKGSFSTLEIQRTEQGDSAMYLCASVRAPREETQYFGPGTRLLVL.

The genes are TRBV5-1 and TRBJ2-7, with 7 bases aligning to TRBD1. Losses at the gene ends were 2 bases for V and 0 bases for J; bases not matched to a gene: 5. Germline V gene sequence: CDR1 SGHRS, CDR2 YFSETQ. The CDR3 loop spans 15 amino acids. CDR3 sequence (DNA): TGCGCCAGCAGCTTACAGGGGACCAGCTCCTACGAGCAGTACTTC. It encodes CASSLQGTSSYEQYF. The complete variable domain, with remaining parts taken from reference TRBV5-1 and TRBJ2-7, reads KAGVTQTPRYLIKTRGQQVTLSCSPISGHRSVSWYQQTPGQGLQFLFEYFSETQRNKGNFPGRFSGRQFSNSRSEMNVSTLELGDSALYLCASSLQGTSSYEQYFGPGTRLTVT.

This clonotype showed up just a few times. This CDR3 reads CSAFYSGGTQYF. The DNA for the CDR3 is TGCAGTGCTTTTTATAGCGGCGGTACGCAGTATTTT. The chain joins TRBV20-1 to TRBJ2-3; perhaps TRBD2 as D (6 bases). The CDR3 spans 12 residues. V shed 5 bases and J shed 8 bases, with 14 bases lying between them. Germline V gene lookup returns CDR1 DFQATT and CDR2 SNEGSKA (reference sequence).

V and J are TRBV7-2 and TRBJ2-1; D is undetermined. The germline CDR1 and CDR2 sequences are SGHTA and FQGNSA. The CDR3 consists of 16 residues. V lost 1 base and J 0 bases, leaving 10 bases between the germline ends. CDR3 coding DNA: TGTGCCAGCAGCTTAGGTTCGAGGTACTCCTACAATGAGCAGTTCTTC. Translation: CASSLGSRYSYNEQFF.

The chain recombines TRBV24-1 with TRBJ2-3; no reliable D call. This CDR3 has 14 residues. CDR1 and CDR2 (germline): KGHDR, SFDVKD. Trimming left V 4 bases short and J 2 bases short, with 9 bases between. The CDR3 nucleotides are TGTGCCACCAGTGACCGGATACACACAGATACGCAGTATTTT. Protein: CATSDRIHTDTQYF.

This clonotype is labeled as medium-sized (0.01 to 0.1%). This chain connects TRBV27 to TRBJ1-6; D remains ambiguous. V gave up 7 bases and J gave up 14 bases, with 6 bases separating them. The germline V gene has CDR1 MNHEY and CDR2 SMNVEV (reference sequence). The CDR3 is made up of 9 amino acids. Here the CDR3 reads CASTSSLHF. The CDR3 bases are TGTGCCAGCACCTCTTCCCTCCACTTT.